The clone carrying this T cell receptor (beta chain) was detected only a few times. Its specificity is unknown. These data come from a study of identical twins. Study outcomes and limitations: Zero-insertion analyses might be partly confounded by invariant T cells like MAIT and iNKT. Weaker excess sharing between twins was seen in beta out-of-frame sequences.

Through template switching, a universal primer site was introduced, and the cDNA contained unique molecular identifiers. TCRdb re-called the 5' RACE reads with MiXCR, one entry per CDR3 protein. In the table there are around 570,000 distinct CDR3 sequences, 7.5% to 10% of which are singletons. CDR1 and CDR2 from the germline V gene are SGHVS and FNYEAQ. This CDR3 region has 15 residues. V gave up 5 bases and J gave up 7 bases, with 15 bases separating them. These same data were also listed under a study on yellow fever vaccine responses in identical twins.

The sequenced sample consisted of PBMCs. The clonotype comes from a woman between 18 and 30 years old in good health. This chain uses TRBV7-6 with TRBJ1-6, with no clear D. The CDR3, as DNA: TGTGCCAGCAGCGATTACCCAGTGGGGAATTCACCCCTCCACTTT. Translated: CASSDYPVGNSPLHF.